Below are 8 T cell receptor beta chains sequenced from a single sample in a study of T cells in Graves' hyperthyroidism and ophthalmopathy. Amplified TCR beta CDR3 regions derived from RNA transcripts. RT-PCR in the first round (using the HTBI primer set) targeted the TCR CDR3. MiXCR, applied by TCRdb to the multiplex PCR reads, yields one record per CDR3 protein. The sample contains more than 500,000 distinct CDR3 sequences, around 15% of which appear only once. Sequencing used blood. The receptors originated from a woman aged 25 to 39 with Graves' hyperthyroidism.

This clonotype was seen ten or more times. The chain uses TRBV12-3 or TRBV12-4 and TRBJ2-5, with unresolved D. The CDR3 has 15 residues. Trimming took off 3 bases at V and 4 bases at J, with 15 bases between the two ends. The CDR3 reads CASSFSFWGGETQYF. DNA for the CDR3: TGTGCCAGCAGTTTCTCCTTTTGGGGTGGAGAGACCCAGTACTTC.

The rearrangement uses TRBV7-2 and TRBJ2-1; perhaps TRBD2 as D (6 bases). Germline CDR1 reads SGHTA; CDR2 reads FQGNSA. Between the trimmed V and J ends, which lost 6 bases and 2 bases, there was a span of 14 bases. This CDR3 comprises 15 residues. CDR3 amino acids: CASRVAEGAYNEQFF. The CDR3 DNA follows: TGTGCCAGCAGGGTAGCGGAAGGGGCCTACAATGAGCAGTTCTTC.

This clonotype was observed a handful of times. The V gene is TRBV20-1, the J gene TRBJ1-4; D perhaps matches TRBD1 (5 bases). The CDR3 sequence is 16 residues long. Trimming pared 1 base from V and 0 bases from J, leaving 12 bases between. From germline, CDR1 is DFQATT and CDR2 SNEGSKA (reference sequence). The DNA of the CDR3 is TGCAGTGCTAGAGGACTAGCGGGACCAACTAATGAAAAACTGTTTTTT. This sequence encodes CSARGLAGPTNEKLFF.

This clonotype has at least ten counts. V and J are TRBV5-1 and TRBJ2-1; possible D gene TRBD2, 6 bases. The CDR3 consists of 15 residues. From germline, CDR1 is SGHRS and CDR2 YFSETQ. V dropped 5 bases and J dropped 1 base, with 13 bases sitting between them. The CDR3 DNA sequence: TGCGCCAGCAGACTGGGACTGACTTCCTACAATGAGCAGTTCTTC. Its protein is CASRLGLTSYNEQFF.

This clonotype appeared a few times. The rearrangement links TRBV30 to TRBJ2-3; 11 positions agree with TRBD2. V lost 2 bases, J lost 14 bases, and 6 bases stayed unmatched. Germline V lookup: CDR1 GTSNPN, CDR2 SVGIG (reference sequence). CDR3 length: 12 residues. CDR3 bases: TGTGCCTGGAGTCTGCGACTAGCGGGAAGGTATTTT. It specifies CAWSLRLAGRYF.

This clonotype has a count of ten or more. The chain links TRBV28 to TRBJ1-1, with TRBD1 matching 7 bases. With V trimmed by 4 bases and J by 1 base, 9 bases remained unmatched. This CDR3 spans 16 amino acids. From germline, CDR1 is MDHEN and CDR2 SYDVKM. The DNA for the CDR3 is TGTGCCAGCAGTTCACCGACCAGGGGGAGGAACACTGAAGCTTTCTTT. It specifies CASSSPTRGRNTEAFF.

This clonotype occurred many times. This rearrangement joins TRBV27 to TRBJ1-5, with D unclear. The V and J ends lost 6 bases and 0 bases respectively, with 6 bases between them. Germline lookup yields CDR1 MNHEY and CDR2 SMNVEV (reference sequence). This CDR3 contains 13 residues. CDR3 sequence reads: CASSHTSNQPQHF. The CDR3 nucleotides are TGTGCCAGCAGCCACACTAGCAATCAGCCCCAGCATTTT.

The V and J genes are TRBV6-6 and TRBJ2-1; weak D call: TRBD1 (5 bases). This CDR3 is 17 amino acids long. Germline-derived CDR1 and CDR2 are MNHNY and SVGAGI (reference sequence). Trimming left V 0 bases short and J 5 bases short, with 17 bases between. CDR3: CASSYSLGQAKNNEQFF. The DNA of the CDR3 is TGTGCCAGCAGTTACTCTCTGGGGCAGGCCAAAAACAATGAGCAGTTCTTC.